These 15 T cell receptor beta chains came from one sample sequenced in a study of blood T cells in healthy people across ages. Then a second PCR, running roughly 7 to 12 cycles, was carried out with a sample-barcoded 5' primer and a J-beta primer mix. Using its own MiXCR run on the 5' RACE reads, TCRdb lists one record per CDR3 protein. Of around 620,000 distinct CDR3 sequences listed, roughly a quarter are singletons. Sequenced input: blood. Receptors were obtained from an older woman in good health.

In this sample, this clonotype turned up a few times. V usage is TRBV7-2 and J usage is TRBJ1-2; tentatively, D is TRBD1 (6 bases). The CDR3 length is 15 residues. Looked up from germline, CDR1 is SGHTA and CDR2 is FQGNSA. Trimming took off 6 bases at V and 0 bases at J, with 14 bases between the two ends. In nucleotides, the CDR3 is TGTGCCAGCAGGCCCCAAGACAGGACTAACTATGGCTACACCTTC. Translating gives CASRPQDRTNYGYTF.

CDR3 nucleotides: TGCGCCAGCAGCACTCCGACGGGGGGCTCTGGGGCCAACGTCCTGACTTTC. This sequence encodes CASSTPTGGSGANVLTF. The chain uses TRBV5-1 and TRBJ2-6; 7 bases are a match to TRBD2. The CDR3 is made up of 17 amino acids. CDR1 and CDR2 (germline): SGHRS, YFSETQ. Trimming took 4 bases from V and 0 from J; bases not matched to a gene: 7.

V usage is TRBV6-1 and J usage is TRBJ2-3; D perhaps matches TRBD1 (5 bases). The CDR3 loop spans 16 amino acids. Trimming removed 5 bases from V and 1 base from J, with 16 bases in between. The V gene's germline CDR1 is MNHNS and CDR2 SASEGT. As DNA, the CDR3 is TGTGCCAGCAGTACGGCCAGGGAAAGTGGCACAGATACGCAGTATTTT. Amino acid sequence: CASSTARESGTDTQYF.

The chain employs TRBV7-9 and TRBJ2-5; 7 bases fit TRBD1. The V gene end was trimmed by 6 bases and the J gene end by 1 base; junction bases not matched to a gene: 5. CDR1 and CDR2 (germline): SEHNR, FQNEAQ (reference sequence). The CDR3 sequence is 14 residues long. Here the CDR3 reads CASRQTGTQETQYF. DNA of the CDR3: TGTGCCAGCAGACAGACAGGGACCCAAGAGACCCAGTACTTC.

The CDR3 coding sequence is TGCAGCGTTGAGGTGGGATGGGGCCGGGTGAAAGATACGCAGTATTTT. It is translated as CSVEVGWGRVKDTQYF. The chain employs TRBV29-1 and TRBJ2-3; a possible D gene is TRBD1 (5 bases). Trimming took 3 bases from V and 5 from J, leaving 21 bases between them. Germline V lookup: CDR1 SQVTM, CDR2 ANQGSEA. The CDR3 loop spans 16 amino acids.

The chain's CDR3 is CSVDRFTDTQYF. CDR3 DNA: TGCAGCGTCGACAGGTTCACAGATACGCAGTATTTT. This rearrangement joins TRBV29-1 to TRBJ2-3; D might be TRBD1 (6 bases). V was pared by 6 bases and J by 2 bases, with 9 bases between. The germline V gene encodes CDR1 SQVTM and CDR2 ANQGSEA. The CDR3 runs to 12 residues.

This clonotype was counted between two and nine times. At one end the junction does not follow the germline gene, possibly because of a read error. V gene TRBV12-3 or TRBV12-4 combines with J gene TRBJ2-5; TRBD1 matches 9 bases. This CDR3 is built from 15 residues. In DNA, the CDR3 is TGTGCCAGCACCGAATATGGGACAGGGACTGAGACCCGGTACTTC. The encoded protein is CASTEYGTGTETRYF.

The V gene is TRBV5-1, the J gene TRBJ2-5; a possible D gene is TRBD1 (7 bases). The DNA end is more similar to TRBJ2-1, so the J call may be wrong. There are 14 residues in the CDR3. Germline V gene sequence: CDR1 SGHRS, CDR2 YFSETQ. The CDR3 nucleotides are TGCGCCAGCACCGAGGCAGGGGGGTACAATGAGCAGTTCTTC. Translated: CASTEAGGYNEQFF.

The J gene is TRBJ2-7, the V gene TRBV10-3; D uncertain. The CDR3 totals 14 residues. Trimming left V 6 bases short and J 1 base short, with 13 bases between. Germline V gene data show CDR1 as ENHRY and CDR2 as SYGVKD. The CDR3 loop is CAISWALESYEQYF. The CDR3 bases are TGTGCCATCAGCTGGGCCCTAGAGTCCTACGAGCAGTACTTC.

This clonotype was counted a few times. This sequence joins TRBV4-2 and TRBJ1-4, with 7 bases fitting TRBD1. V shed 1 base and J 1 base; nucleotides not matched to a gene: 9. CDR1 is LGHNA, CDR2 YNFKEQ, per germline. The CDR3 is made up of 18 amino acids. The CDR3 nucleotides read TGTGCCAGCAGCCAAGGTTGGAGTCAGGGGGAAACTAATGAAAAACTGTTTTTT. It codes for CASSQGWSQGETNEKLFF.

The gene calls are TRBV29-1 and TRBJ1-4; D possibly corresponds to TRBD1 (5 bases). V was shortened by 3 bases and J by 8 bases, with 13 bases between the two germline ends. CDR3 size: 13 residues. Germline CDR1 SQVTM, CDR2 ANQGSEA. The CDR3 loop is CSVEGDSREKLFF. The CDR3 nucleotides are TGCAGCGTTGAGGGTGACAGTCGCGAAAAACTGTTTTTT.

This clonotype was seen a few times. The chain recombines TRBV5-6 with TRBJ2-3; no clear D gene. Trimming pared 1 base from V and 6 bases from J, leaving 9 bases between. CDR3 length: 13 residues. The germline V gene encodes CDR1 SGHDT and CDR2 YYEEEE. DNA for the CDR3: TGTGCCAGCAGCTTGTACGACACGGATACGCAGTATTTT. Translation: CASSLYDTDTQYF.

This clonotype was recorded a few times. V usage is TRBV7-2 and J usage is TRBJ2-7; no clear D gene. Trimming pared 2 bases from V and 2 bases from J, leaving 10 bases between. Germline loops: CDR1 SGHTA, CDR2 FQGNSA. The CDR3 is 14 residues long. For the CDR3, the DNA is TGTGCCAGCAGCTTAATTTGGCCGACCTACGAGCAGTACTTC. It specifies CASSLIWPTYEQYF.

This chain connects TRBV20-1 to TRBJ2-5; D is tentatively TRBD1 or TRBD2 (5 bases each). V lost 0 bases and J 1 base, leaving 9 bases between the germline ends. The germline V gene has CDR1 DFQATT and CDR2 SNEGSKA (reference sequence). The CDR3 loop spans 14 amino acids. This chain's CDR3 is CSARDPGTQETQYF. CDR3 coding DNA: TGCAGTGCTAGAGACCCCGGGACCCAAGAGACCCAGTACTTC.

Ten or more counts support this clonotype. This chain uses TRBV5-5 with TRBJ2-5; a weak D match, TRBD1 (5 bases). The CDR3 is 13 amino acids. With 4 bases removed from V and 5 bases from J, the gap between germline ends came to 12 bases. CDR1 and CDR2 (germline): SGHKS, YYEKEE (reference sequence). In DNA, the CDR3 is TGTGCCAGCAGCCAGGGCCCCGGGGAGACCCAGTACTTC. Amino acid sequence: CASSQGPGETQYF.